Each of the 24 T cell receptor beta chains below was sequenced from the same sample in a study of T-cell reconstitution after alpha-beta-depleted transplantation in children. Unique molecular identifiers were incorporated when the TCRbeta library was constructed. MiXCR, run by TCRdb on the PCR reads, gives a single entry per CDR3 protein. The sample consists of hundreds of thousands of distinct CDR3 sequences, under 15% of them appearing once. The source was PBMCs, collected before TCRalphabeta/CD19-depleted stem cell transplant. All receptors derive from a girl aged 2-10 years with congenital amegakaryocytic thrombocytopenia, due to receive a stem cell transplant.

This clonotype has a handful of counts. V usage is TRBV29-1 and J usage is TRBJ2-7, with D unresolved. CDR3 length: 11 residues. Trimming cost V 4 bases and J 7 bases, with 11 bases left between them. Germline-derived CDR1 and CDR2 are SQVTM and ANQGSEA. CDR3 sequence: CSVGSTKEQYF. CDR3 sequence (DNA): TGCAGCGTTGGGTCGACGAAGGAGCAGTACTTC.

Note on this clonotype: Germline is not matched at one junction end, which may reflect a read error. J is TRBJ1-5 and V is TRBV5-1; D gene ambiguous. The CDR3 is 13 residues long. Germline V gene lookup returns CDR1 SGHRS and CDR2 YFSETQ. The CDR3 protein is CASCPDANQPQLF. The CDR3 nucleotides read TGCGCCAGCTGCCCCGACGCCAATCAGCCCCAGCTTTTT.

This clonotype was observed at least ten times. This sequence joins TRBV5-1 and TRBJ2-5, with 8 bases aligning to TRBD1. The ends lost 3 bases at V and 5 bases at J; junction bases unmatched: 3. Germline-derived CDR1 and CDR2 are SGHRS and YFSETQ. The CDR3 runs 13 residues. The CDR3, as DNA: TGCGCCAGCAGCTGGACAGGGAGGGAGACCCAGTACTTC. Its translation is CASSWTGRETQYF.

In its sample, this clonotype was seen many times. This sequence joins TRBV20-1 and TRBJ1-2; D uncertain. Germline V CDR1 and CDR2: DFQATT, SNEGSKA (reference sequence). The CDR3 consists of 11 residues. Trimming took 5 bases from V and 5 from J, leaving 9 bases between them. The CDR3 sequence is CSASQTYGYTF. DNA for the CDR3: TGCAGTGCTTCCCAGACTTATGGCTACACCTTC.

The V gene is TRBV12-5, the J gene TRBJ2-7; 7 bases are a match to TRBD1. In germline, CDR1 is LGHNT, CDR2 FRNRAP. V lost 4 bases, J lost 0 bases, and 15 bases stayed unmatched. The CDR3 is 18 residues long. CDR3 residues: CASGWDSGQIRSSYEQYF. The CDR3 nucleotides read TGTGCTAGTGGTTGGGATTCGGGACAGATAAGGAGCTCCTACGAGCAGTACTTC.

With regard to this clonotype: At one of its ends the junction is not consistent with the germline gene, which may arise from a read error. The chain couples TRBV12-3 or TRBV12-4 to TRBJ2-6; D possibly uses TRBD1 or TRBD2 (5 bases each). CDR3 size: 17 residues. CDR3 DNA: TGTGCCGGCAGTTCCTGGGACGCATACTCTGGGGCCAACGTCCTGACTTTC. This codes for CAGSSWDAYSGANVLTF.

The V call is TRBV7-2, the J call TRBJ2-3; TRBD1 is a possible D gene (6 bases). Germline loops: CDR1 SGHTA, CDR2 FQGNSA. The germline V and J ends were trimmed by 1 base and 4 bases, with 12 bases remaining between them. The CDR3 covers 15 residues. The CDR3 sequence is CASSLGRRGSDTQYF. The CDR3, as DNA: TGTGCCAGCAGCTTAGGTCGCAGGGGCTCAGATACGCAGTATTTT.

The table lists this clonotype with many counts. The chain links TRBV5-5 to TRBJ1-1; D perhaps matches TRBD1 (6 bases). Germline-derived CDR1 and CDR2 are SGHKS and YYEKEE (reference sequence). V lost 6 bases to trimming and J lost 2 bases, with 14 bases between them. This CDR3 contains 14 residues. The CDR3, as DNA: TGTGCCAGCACCAGGGGCGGTACTAACACTGAAGCTTTCTTT. Protein: CASTRGGTNTEAFF.

This clonotype appeared many times. The rearrangement links TRBV27 to TRBJ2-1; 7 nucleotides match TRBD2. V lost 2 bases to trimming and J lost 4 bases; unmatched junction nucleotides: 2. Germline CDR1 reads MNHEY; CDR2 reads SMNVEV (reference sequence). The CDR3 length is 14 residues. The CDR3 sequence: CASSLAGVYNEQFF. CDR3 DNA sequence: TGTGCCAGCAGTTTAGCGGGAGTTTACAATGAGCAGTTCTTC.

At least ten counts were recorded for this clonotype. In DNA form, the CDR3 reads TGCAGTGCTAGTGGGAGCGGGAGCTCCTACGAGCAGTACTTC. Encoded protein: CSASGSGSSYEQYF. V and J are TRBV20-1 and TRBJ2-7; 8 bases match TRBD2. CDR1 and CDR2 from the germline V gene are DFQATT and SNEGSKA (reference sequence). V shed 3 bases and J 0 bases; nucleotides not matched to a gene: 4. The CDR3 has 14 amino acids.

This clonotype appeared many times. The V gene is TRBV12-3 or TRBV12-4, the J gene TRBJ2-1; tentatively, D is TRBD1 or TRBD2 (5 bases each). The length of the CDR3 is 16 residues. The DNA of the CDR3 is TGTGATGAAGGGACCGCCGAGCTGAGCTCCTACAATGAGCAGTTCTTC. Translation: CDEGTAELSSYNEQFF.

The chain has TRBV7-9 and TRBJ2-1, with D perhaps given as TRBD1 or TRBD2 (6 bases each). Germline CDR1 SEHNR, CDR2 FQNEAQ (reference sequence). CDR3 length: 15 residues. With 2 bases removed from V and 4 bases from J, the gap between germline ends came to 12 bases. CDR3: CASSLRGPRYNEQFF. CDR3 nucleotides: TGTGCCAGCAGCTTACGGGGGCCCCGGTACAATGAGCAGTTCTTC.

There are many counts of this clonotype. This chain joins TRBV20-1 and TRBJ2-7; 8 positions match TRBD2. The trim removed 6 bases at V and 3 bases at J, leaving 7 bases unmatched. Germline V gene lookup returns CDR1 DFQATT and CDR2 SNEGSKA (reference sequence). CDR3 size: 13 residues. The CDR3 DNA follows: TGCAGTGCCAAGGAACTAGCGGTCTACGAGCAGTACTTC. Amino acids: CSAKELAVYEQYF.

This clonotype was found a few times. V gene TRBV29-1 combines with J gene TRBJ2-5; 7 bases map to TRBD1. Trimming took 3 bases from V and 4 from J; bases not matched to a gene: 5. The CDR3 length is 13 residues. Germline V gene data show CDR1 as SQVTM and CDR2 as ANQGSEA. In DNA form, the CDR3 reads TGCAGCGTTGACAGGGCAGGGGGAGAGACCCAGTACTTC. This gives the protein CSVDRAGGETQYF.

The genes are TRBV20-1 and TRBJ2-7; 11 bases agree with TRBD2. CDR3 size: 15 residues. Germline CDR1 is DFQATT and CDR2 is SNEGSKA (reference sequence). V gave up 6 bases and J gave up 6 bases; unmatched junction bases: 13. The CDR3 DNA reads as TGCAGTGCCGGGCCCATAGCGGGAGGGCCCGTCGAGCAGTACTTC. Translated, it gives CSAGPIAGGPVEQYF.

The J gene is TRBJ1-1, the V gene TRBV3-1, with D hard to call. Germline V gene data show CDR1 as LGHDT and CDR2 as YNNKEL (reference sequence). Trimming pared 1 base from V and 1 base from J, leaving 7 bases between. The CDR3 runs 14 residues. The CDR3 DNA sequence: TGTGCCAGCAGCCAAGTGGGCGCGAACACTGAAGCTTTCTTT. This translates into CASSQVGANTEAFF.

This clonotype turned up a few times. This chain joins TRBV5-1 and TRBJ2-2, with D unresolved. The CDR3 extends over 15 amino acids. V was shortened by 0 bases and J by 6 bases, with 12 bases between the two germline ends. Germline lookup yields CDR1 SGHRS and CDR2 YFSETQ. CDR3: CASSLAAFRAGELFF. The CDR3 DNA reads as TGCGCCAGCAGCTTGGCAGCATTTCGGGCCGGGGAGCTGTTTTTT.

This clonotype was detected ten times or more. The V and J genes are TRBV6-6 and TRBJ2-3; D not certain. Germline V lookup: CDR1 MNHNY, CDR2 SVGAGI (reference sequence). Trimming left V 4 bases short and J 4 bases short, with 9 bases between. The CDR3 covers 13 residues. This CDR3 reads CASSWLAPDTQYF. The CDR3 nucleotides are TGTGCCAGCAGTTGGTTAGCCCCAGATACGCAGTATTTT.

This clonotype was seen more than once but under ten times. The J gene is TRBJ2-1, the V gene TRBV7-3, with TRBD1 matching 9 bases. This CDR3 is built from 15 residues. With V trimmed by 6 bases and J by 5 bases, 8 bases remained unmatched. Germline V gives CDR1 SGHTA, CDR2 FQGTGA. CDR3 in DNA: TGTGCCAGCAGTCGCCGGACAGGGGTAGACAATGAGCAGTTCTTC. Its protein is CASSRRTGVDNEQFF. Full variable domain (outside the CDR3, taken from reference TRBV7-3 and TRBJ2-1): GAGVSQTPSNKVTEKGKYVELRCDPISGHTALYWYRQSLGQGPEFLIYFQGTGAADDSGLPNDRFFAVRPEGSVSTLKIQRTERGDSAVYLCASSRRTGVDNEQFFGPGTRLTVL.

About this clonotype itself: At one of its ends the junction is not consistent with the germline gene, which may arise from a read error. V and J are TRBV11-2 and TRBJ2-5; TRBD1 might be the D (5 bases). Germline CDR1 reads SGHAT; CDR2 reads FQNNGV. The CDR3 is 16 residues long. CDR3 sequence reads: CASNPWGPEGMETQSF. CDR3 DNA: TGTGCCAGCAACCCATGGGGCCCGGAAGGGATGGAGACCCAGTCCTTC.

On this clonotype itself: A much more abundant neighbour one base away suggests this may be a read error. The J gene is TRBJ2-2, the V gene TRBV11-2, with no clear D. Germline values: CDR1 SGHAT, CDR2 FQNNGV. The CDR3 consists of 12 residues. V lost 3 bases and J 5 bases, leaving 4 bases between the germline ends. The CDR3 sequence: CASSFMTGELFF. In DNA, the CDR3 is TGTGCCAGCAGCTTTATGACCGGGGAGCTGTTTTTT.

This clonotype was counted at least ten times. The chain recombines TRBV29-1 with TRBJ2-7; 8 bases are a match to TRBD2. In germline, CDR1 is SQVTM, CDR2 ANQGSEA. This CDR3 is built from 14 residues. V lost 4 bases and J lost 3; bases outside the gene matches: 8. The CDR3 nucleotides read TGCAGCGTTGCCCCAGCGGGAGAGATCTACGAGCAGTACTTC. Translation: CSVAPAGEIYEQYF.

The genes are TRBV5-1 and TRBJ2-7; 14 bases align to TRBD2. Germline-derived CDR1 and CDR2 are SGHRS and YFSETQ. There are 15 residues in the CDR3. Losses at the gene ends were 7 bases for V and 0 bases for J; bases not matched to a gene: 3. The DNA for the CDR3 is TGCGCCAGCCGGACTAGCGGGAGGTTCTCCTACGAGCAGTACTTC. Translated: CASRTSGRFSYEQYF.

This clonotype was recorded at least ten times. The J gene is TRBJ2-1, the V gene TRBV12-3 or TRBV12-4; D remains ambiguous. The CDR3 contains 14 residues. V was shortened by 1 base and J by 5 bases, with 9 bases between the two germline ends. CDR3 in DNA: TGTGCCAGCAGTTTAGGGGCCACAAACAATGAGCAGTTCTTC. As protein: CASSLGATNNEQFF.